Each of the 27 T cell receptor beta chains below was sequenced from the same sample in a study of blood T cell repertoires in COVID-19. Only in-frame clones appear in the TCRdb table, and some are missing; sequencing was by immunoSEQ multiplex PCR. The sample lists a few hundred thousand clones; over 85% were seen once. What was sequenced was peripheral blood. Receptors originate from a woman aged 60-75 years with COVID-19, enrolled during active disease.

This chain joins TRBV4-1 and TRBJ1-5, with TRBD1 as a possible D gene (6 bases). The CDR3 is 13 amino acids. Trimming removed 2 bases from V and 6 bases from J, with 8 bases in between. Per the germline V gene, CDR1 is MGHRA and CDR2 is YSYEKL. The DNA for the CDR3 is TGCGCCAGCAGCCAACCAGGGGTTCAGCCCCAGCATTTT. Translated, it gives CASSQPGVQPQHF.

CDR3 sequence reads: CASSSRGVSEAFF. Written as DNA, the CDR3 is TGTGCCAGCAGCTCCCGGGGGGTGTCTGAAGCTTTCTTT. This chain connects TRBV9 to TRBJ1-1; D is perhaps TRBD1 (5 bases). The CDR3 spans 13 residues. The V gene's germline CDR1 is SGDLS and CDR2 YYNGEE. V lost 4 bases to trimming and J lost 6 bases, with 13 bases between them.

V usage is TRBV3-1 (or the pseudogene TRBV3-2) and J usage is TRBJ1-5, with 7 bases that match TRBD1. The CDR3 spans 14 residues. The J segment lost 8 bases and the V segment lost 1 base, leaving 5 bases of the junction unmatched. Looked up from germline, CDR1 is LGHDT and CDR2 is YNNKEL (reference sequence). The CDR3 coding sequence is TGTGCCAGCAGCCAAGTCCCCAGGGGGGAGCCCCAGCATTTT. This sequence encodes CASSQVPRGEPQHF.

The chain uses TRBV4-1 and TRBJ1-5; possibly TRBD1 for D (6 bases). Germline CDR1 reads MGHRA; CDR2 reads YSYEKL. Trimming stripped 0 bases from V and 7 bases from J, with 16 bases between. The CDR3 is made up of 16 amino acids. The chain's CDR3 is CASSQDLDRFPQPQHF. DNA of the CDR3: TGCGCCAGCAGCCAAGATCTTGACAGGTTCCCCCAGCCCCAGCATTTT.

This sequence joins TRBV27 and TRBJ2-2, with unresolved D. This CDR3 spans 15 amino acids. The ends were cut back, 6 bases at V and 4 bases at J, with 15 bases in the middle. Germline lookup yields CDR1 MNHEY and CDR2 SMNVEV (reference sequence). The CDR3 sequence: CASRALGGSTGELFF. CDR3 sequence (DNA): TGTGCCAGCAGGGCCCTCGGCGGCAGCACCGGGGAGCTGTTTTTT.

V is TRBV28 and J is TRBJ2-1, with TRBD2 matching 11 bases. The germline V gene encodes CDR1 MDHEN and CDR2 SYDVKM. Losses at the gene ends were 6 bases for V and 3 bases for J; bases not matched to a gene: 7. This CDR3 contains 16 residues. CDR3 protein: CASRTRLAGNYNEQFF. As DNA, the CDR3 is TGTGCCAGCAGAACCAGACTAGCGGGAAACTACAATGAGCAGTTCTTC.

The rearrangement links TRBV19 to TRBJ1-2; D might be TRBD1 (5 bases). Germline V gene lookup returns CDR1 LNHDA and CDR2 SQIVND (reference sequence). The V and J ends lost 5 bases and 6 bases respectively, with 13 bases between them. The CDR3 sequence is 13 residues long. The CDR3 nucleotides are TGTGCCAGTAGTCCTCAAGGGGTAAATGGCTACACCTTC. This encodes CASSPQGVNGYTF.

This chain links TRBV11-3 with TRBJ2-1; 9 bases line up with TRBD1. After removal of 5 bases from V and 0 bases from J, the junction contained 2 bases not matched to a gene. This CDR3 comprises 15 residues. In germline, CDR1 is SGHNT, CDR2 YENEEA. The CDR3 reads CASSEGQGSYNEQFF. As DNA, the CDR3 is TGTGCCAGCAGCGAGGGACAGGGCTCCTACAATGAGCAGTTCTTC.

V usage is TRBV5-6 and J usage is TRBJ2-5; 14 bases map to TRBD2. V trimming: 4 bases; J trimming: 9 bases; junction bases outside the gene matches: 8. Germline-derived CDR1 and CDR2 are SGHDT and YYEEEE. This CDR3 has 15 residues. The CDR3 spells CASSAGLAGVGAQYF. CDR3 nucleotide sequence: TGTGCCAGCAGCGCGGGACTAGCGGGGGTGGGGGCCCAGTACTTC.

This rearrangement joins TRBV6-6 to TRBJ2-3; maybe TRBD2 (7 bases). Deletions cut 5 bases from V and 5 bases from J, with 23 bases between. Germline lookup yields CDR1 MNHNY and CDR2 SVGAGI (reference sequence). The length of the CDR3 is 17 residues. The CDR3 spells CASSRTHEGGHLDTQYF. The CDR3 region has the DNA TGTGCCAGCAGTCGAACCCACGAGGGGGGGCATTTAGATACGCAGTATTTT.

The J gene is TRBJ2-2, the V gene TRBV6-1; 8 bases are shared with TRBD1. With V trimmed by 3 bases and J by 9 bases, 6 bases remained unmatched. Looked up from germline, CDR1 is MNHNS and CDR2 is SASEGT. The CDR3 is 14 residues long. The CDR3: CASSDLSGGRELFF. CDR3 nucleotides: TGTGCCAGCAGTGATCTGTCAGGGGGCAGGGAGCTGTTTTTT.

This chain uses TRBV6-5 with TRBJ2-7; 10 nucleotides align to TRBD1. Germline CDR1 and CDR2: MNHEY and SVGAGI. With 2 bases clipped from V and 3 bases from J, the junction kept 4 bases outside the gene matches. This CDR3 has 15 amino acids. The CDR3 reads CASSYKGTGVYEQYF. The CDR3 DNA follows: TGTGCCAGCAGTTACAAGGGGACAGGGGTCTACGAGCAGTACTTC.

The chain uses TRBV6-5 and TRBJ2-2, with D perhaps matching TRBD1 (5 bases). The CDR3 consists of 15 residues. The V gene's germline CDR1 is MNHEY and CDR2 SVGAGI. V was cut by 7 bases and J by 0 bases, with 12 bases left in between. The CDR3 DNA follows: TGTGCCAGCACCAGACAGCGATCGAACACCGGGGAGCTGTTTTTT. It specifies CASTRQRSNTGELFF.

Here the CDR3 DNA reads TGTGCCAGCAGCCAGGGGGAGACCCAGTACTTC. As protein: CASSQGETQYF. The rearrangement joins TRBV6-2 or TRBV6-3 to TRBJ2-5; D might be TRBD1 (6 bases). CDR3 length: 11 residues. CDR1 is MNHEY, CDR2 SVGEGT, per germline. Trimming took off 6 bases at V and 5 bases at J, with 7 bases between the two ends.

The J gene is TRBJ1-6, the V gene TRBV6-5; 7 bases map to TRBD1. J gave up 9 bases and V 2 bases, and 7 bases lay outside the gene matches. The CDR3 contains 15 residues. Germline CDR1 reads MNHEY; CDR2 reads SVGAGI. The CDR3 loop is CASSYRQGRGSPLHF. CDR3 bases: TGTGCCAGCAGTTACAGACAGGGACGGGGTTCACCCCTCCACTTT.

V gene TRBV2 combines with J gene TRBJ2-3; perhaps TRBD2 as D (7 bases). The germline V gene encodes CDR1 SNHLY and CDR2 FYNNEI. The V end was cut by 7 bases, the J end by 6 bases, with 17 bases between. CDR3 length: 14 amino acids. The CDR3 region is CASTRGGSGDTQYF. CDR3 coding DNA: TGTGCCAGCACAAGGGGGGGGTCCGGCGATACGCAGTATTTT.

V and J are TRBV23-1 and TRBJ2-1; 13 nucleotides align to TRBD2. TRBV23-1 belongs to the ORF category, with a function that is uncertain. Losses at the gene ends were 2 bases for V and 7 bases for J; bases not matched to a gene: 17. This CDR3 has 20 residues. CDR3 in amino acids: CASSQPDTKLAGGHRNEQFF. The CDR3 nucleotides are TGCGCCAGCAGTCAACCGGACACAAAACTAGCGGGGGGGCATAGGAATGAGCAGTTCTTC.

This clone turned up a few times. The V and J genes are TRBV7-2 and TRBJ1-6; D call uncertain. The CDR3 length is 15 residues. The V end lost 1 base, the J end lost 7 bases, and 11 bases lay between the germline ends. CDR1 SGHTA and CDR2 FQGNSA come from the germline V gene. In DNA form, the CDR3 reads TGTGCCAGCAGCTTAGTATCGAGTGCAAATTCACCCCTCCACTTT. Residues: CASSLVSSANSPLHF.

The chain employs TRBV12-3 or TRBV12-4 and TRBJ1-1; possible D gene TRBD1, 5 bases. Deletions cut 0 bases from V and 4 bases from J, with 6 bases between. The CDR3 has 13 amino acids. CDR3 loop: CASSLAGATEAFF. CDR3 nucleotides: TGTGCCAGCAGTTTAGCTGGGGCCACTGAAGCTTTCTTT.

This chain connects TRBV5-1 to TRBJ2-3, with 11 bases lining up with TRBD2. V shed 5 bases, J shed 5 bases, and the junction held 4 bases outside the gene matches. Germline CDR1 and CDR2: SGHRS and YFSETQ. This CDR3 contains 14 residues. Here the CDR3 reads CASSPSGGQDTQYF. The CDR3 region has the DNA TGCGCCAGCAGTCCTAGCGGGGGGCAAGATACGCAGTATTTT.

This chain connects TRBV19 to TRBJ2-1; 8 nucleotides align to TRBD2. The CDR3 spans 17 residues. Germline V CDR1 and CDR2: LNHDA, SQIVND (reference sequence). The J segment lost 10 bases and the V segment lost 3 bases, leaving 17 bases of the junction unmatched. This CDR3 is CASSIASPGGGVGEQFF. DNA for the CDR3: TGTGCCAGTAGTATCGCCTCCCCGGGGGGGGGTGTAGGGGAGCAGTTCTTC.

This chain links TRBV18 with TRBJ1-2; 7 positions match TRBD1. Germline CDR1 reads KGHSH; CDR2 reads LQKENI. V was pared by 4 bases and J by 6 bases, with 8 bases of the junction left unmatched. CDR3 length: 14 residues. The CDR3 protein is CASSLLGGVDGYTF. DNA of the CDR3: TGTGCCAGCTCACTGTTAGGGGGCGTGGATGGCTACACCTTC.

This clone was found a few times. This rearrangement joins TRBV30 to TRBJ2-7; 8 nucleotides agree with TRBD2. The CDR3 runs 13 residues. V shed 3 bases, J shed 4 bases, and the junction held 5 bases outside the gene matches. Germline V gives CDR1 GTSNPN, CDR2 SVGIG (reference sequence). CDR3 amino acids: CAWRPGGAYEQYF. DNA for the CDR3: TGTGCCTGGAGACCCGGGGGGGCTTACGAGCAGTACTTC.

The chain employs TRBV28 and TRBJ1-5; maybe TRBD1 (6 bases). In germline, CDR1 is MDHEN, CDR2 SYDVKM. This CDR3 contains 13 residues. Trimming took off 3 bases at V and 6 bases at J, with 9 bases between the two ends. CDR3 DNA sequence: TGTGCCAGCAGTTTCGAAGGGGGTCAGCCCCAGCATTTT. Translated: CASSFEGGQPQHF. Looking up the rest from reference TRBV28 and TRBJ1-5 gives the full variable domain: DVKVTQSSRYLVKRTGEKVFLECVQDMDHENMFWYRQDPGLGLRLIYFSYDVKMKEKGDIPEGYSVSREKKERFSLILESASTNQTSMYLCASSFEGGQPQHFGDGTRLSIL.

The V call is TRBV10-3, the J call TRBJ2-1; 8 bases agree with TRBD2. Germline CDR1 is ENHRY and CDR2 is SYGVKD. The CDR3 contains 16 residues. With 2 bases clipped from V and 5 bases from J, the junction kept 8 bases outside the gene matches. The CDR3 nucleotides are TGTGCCATCAGTGAGCTTAAGCGGGGGTTCCACAATGAGCAGTTCTTC. It codes for CAISELKRGFHNEQFF.

This chain links TRBV7-3 with TRBJ2-5; D possibly corresponds to TRBD2 (6 bases). The V end was cut by 4 bases, the J end by 5 bases, with 11 bases between. This CDR3 spans 13 amino acids. Germline CDR1 SGHTA, CDR2 FQGTGA. The CDR3 region is CASSSLALETQYF. The CDR3 bases are TGTGCCAGCAGCTCCCTAGCGCTGGAGACCCAGTACTTC.

A single count supports this clone. CDR3 DNA: TGTGCCAGCAACTTTGGGTCGAGCAGGGGATACACTGAAGCTTTCTTT. Amino acids: CASNFGSSRGYTEAFF. J is TRBJ1-1 and V is TRBV5-4; D perhaps matches TRBD1 (6 bases). V dropped 6 bases and J dropped 3 bases, with 21 bases sitting between them. Germline CDR1 and CDR2: SGHNT and YYREEE (reference sequence). This CDR3 contains 16 residues.